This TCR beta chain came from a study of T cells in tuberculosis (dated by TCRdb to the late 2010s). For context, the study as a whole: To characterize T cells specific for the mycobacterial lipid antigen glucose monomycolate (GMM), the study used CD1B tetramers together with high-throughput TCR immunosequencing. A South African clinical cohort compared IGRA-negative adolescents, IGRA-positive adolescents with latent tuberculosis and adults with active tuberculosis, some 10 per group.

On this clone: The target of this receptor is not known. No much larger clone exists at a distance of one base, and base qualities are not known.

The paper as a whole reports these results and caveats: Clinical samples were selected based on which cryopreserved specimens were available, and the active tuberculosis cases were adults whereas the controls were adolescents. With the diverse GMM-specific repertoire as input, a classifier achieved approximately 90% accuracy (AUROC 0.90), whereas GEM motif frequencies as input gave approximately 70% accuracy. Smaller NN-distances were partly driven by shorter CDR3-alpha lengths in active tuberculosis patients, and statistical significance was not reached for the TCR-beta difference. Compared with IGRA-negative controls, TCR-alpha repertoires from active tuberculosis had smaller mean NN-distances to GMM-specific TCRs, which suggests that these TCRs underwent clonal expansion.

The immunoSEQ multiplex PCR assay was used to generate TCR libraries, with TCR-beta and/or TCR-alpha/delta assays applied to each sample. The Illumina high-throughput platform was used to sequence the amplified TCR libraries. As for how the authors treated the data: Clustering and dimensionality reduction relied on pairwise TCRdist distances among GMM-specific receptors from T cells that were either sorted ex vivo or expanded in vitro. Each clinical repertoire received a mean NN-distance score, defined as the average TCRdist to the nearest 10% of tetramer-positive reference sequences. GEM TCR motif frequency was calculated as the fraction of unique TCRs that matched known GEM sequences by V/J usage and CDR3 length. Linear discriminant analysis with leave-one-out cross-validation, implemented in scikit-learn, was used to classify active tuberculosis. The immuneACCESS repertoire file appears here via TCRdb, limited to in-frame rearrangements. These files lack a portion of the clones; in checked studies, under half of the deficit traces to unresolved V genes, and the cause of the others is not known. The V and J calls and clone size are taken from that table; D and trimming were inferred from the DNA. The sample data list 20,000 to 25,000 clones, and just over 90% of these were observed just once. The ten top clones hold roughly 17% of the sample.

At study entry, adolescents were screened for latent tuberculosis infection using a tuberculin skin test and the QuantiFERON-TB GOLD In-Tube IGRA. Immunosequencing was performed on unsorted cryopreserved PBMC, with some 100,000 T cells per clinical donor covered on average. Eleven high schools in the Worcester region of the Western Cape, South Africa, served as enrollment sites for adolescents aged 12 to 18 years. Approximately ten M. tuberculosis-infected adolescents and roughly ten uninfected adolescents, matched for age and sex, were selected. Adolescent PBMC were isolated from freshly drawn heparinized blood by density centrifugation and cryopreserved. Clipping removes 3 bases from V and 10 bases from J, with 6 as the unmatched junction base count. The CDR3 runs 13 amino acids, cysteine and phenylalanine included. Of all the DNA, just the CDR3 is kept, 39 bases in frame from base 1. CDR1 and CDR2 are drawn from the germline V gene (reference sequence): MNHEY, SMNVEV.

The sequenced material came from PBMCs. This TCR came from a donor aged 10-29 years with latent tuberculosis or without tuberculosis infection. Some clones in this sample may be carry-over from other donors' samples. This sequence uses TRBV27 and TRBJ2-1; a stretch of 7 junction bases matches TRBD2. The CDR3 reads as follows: CASSLGGEGEQFF. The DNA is TGTGCCAGCAGTTTGGGGGGGGAGGGAGAGCAGTTCTTC.